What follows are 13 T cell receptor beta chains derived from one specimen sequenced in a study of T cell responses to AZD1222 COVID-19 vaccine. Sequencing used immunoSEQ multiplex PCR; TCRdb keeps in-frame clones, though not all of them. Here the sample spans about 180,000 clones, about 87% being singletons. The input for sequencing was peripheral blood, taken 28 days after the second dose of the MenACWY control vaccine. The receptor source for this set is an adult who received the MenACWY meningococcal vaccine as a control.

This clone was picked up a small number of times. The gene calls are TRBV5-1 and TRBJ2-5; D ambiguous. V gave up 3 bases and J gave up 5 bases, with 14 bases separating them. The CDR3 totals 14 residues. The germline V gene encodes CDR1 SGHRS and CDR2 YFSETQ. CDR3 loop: CASSSAQLPETQYF. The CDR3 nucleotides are TGCGCCAGCAGCTCGGCGCAGCTACCCGAGACCCAGTACTTC.

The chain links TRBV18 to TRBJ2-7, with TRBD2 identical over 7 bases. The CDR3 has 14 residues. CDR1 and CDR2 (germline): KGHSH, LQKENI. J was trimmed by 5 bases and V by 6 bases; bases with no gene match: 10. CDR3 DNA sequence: TGTGCCAGCTCGTCGATTTTAAGCGGGAACGAGCAGTACTTC. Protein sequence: CASSSILSGNEQYF. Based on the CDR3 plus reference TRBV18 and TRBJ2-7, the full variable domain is NAGVMQNPRHLVRRRGQEARLRCSPMKGHSHVYWYRQLPEEGLKFMVYLQKENIIDESGMPKERFSAEFPKEGPSILRIQQVVRGDSAAYFCASSSILSGNEQYFGPGTRLTVT.

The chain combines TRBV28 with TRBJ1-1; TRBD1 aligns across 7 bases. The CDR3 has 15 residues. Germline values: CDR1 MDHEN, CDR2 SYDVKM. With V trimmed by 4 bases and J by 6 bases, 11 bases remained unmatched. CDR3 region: CASSSGGGGNPEAFF. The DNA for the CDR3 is TGTGCCAGCAGTTCAGGGGGTGGTGGCAACCCTGAAGCTTTCTTT. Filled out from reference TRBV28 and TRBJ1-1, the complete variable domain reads DVKVTQSSRYLVKRTGEKVFLECVQDMDHENMFWYRQDPGLGLRLIYFSYDVKMKEKGDIPEGYSVSREKKERFSLILESASTNQTSMYLCASSSGGGGNPEAFFGQGTRLTVV.

The DNA for the CDR3 is TGTGCCAGCAGCTTAGAAGCGGGAGGGCCGGGGGAGCAGTACTTC. It is translated as CASSLEAGGPGEQYF. The gene calls are TRBV7-2 and TRBJ2-7; TRBD2 agrees at 10 bases. The CDR3 runs to 15 residues. V lost 1 base, J lost 7 bases, and 7 bases stayed unmatched. CDR1 SGHTA and CDR2 FQGNSA come from the germline V gene.

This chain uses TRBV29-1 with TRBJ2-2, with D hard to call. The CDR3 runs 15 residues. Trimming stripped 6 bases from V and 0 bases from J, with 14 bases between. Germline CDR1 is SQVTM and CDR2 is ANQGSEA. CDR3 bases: TGCAGCGTCCTCACGGGCAACGCGAACACCGGGGAGCTGTTTTTT. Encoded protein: CSVLTGNANTGELFF.

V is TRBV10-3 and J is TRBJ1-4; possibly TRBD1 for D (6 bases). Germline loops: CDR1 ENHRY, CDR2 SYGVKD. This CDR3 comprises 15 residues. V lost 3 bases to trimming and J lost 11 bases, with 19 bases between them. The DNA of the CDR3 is TGTGCCATCAGTGAAAGGAACCCGGAACAGGGTAAACTGTTTTTT. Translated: CAISERNPEQGKLFF.

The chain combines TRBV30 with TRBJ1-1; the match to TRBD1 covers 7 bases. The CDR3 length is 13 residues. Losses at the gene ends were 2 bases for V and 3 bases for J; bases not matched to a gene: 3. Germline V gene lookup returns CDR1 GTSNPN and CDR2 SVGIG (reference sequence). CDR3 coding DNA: TGTGCCTGGAGTTTTACAGGGGACACTGAAGCTTTCTTT. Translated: CAWSFTGDTEAFF.

In nucleotides, the CDR3 is TGTGCCAGCAGCCCCCACCCATTGGGGTTCGCTGAAGCTTTCTTT. Its translation: CASSPHPLGFAEAFF. This chain links TRBV7-2 with TRBJ1-1, with D hard to call. Per germline, CDR1 SGHTA and CDR2 FQGNSA. The CDR3 covers 15 residues. Trimming pared 5 bases from V and 6 bases from J, leaving 19 bases between.

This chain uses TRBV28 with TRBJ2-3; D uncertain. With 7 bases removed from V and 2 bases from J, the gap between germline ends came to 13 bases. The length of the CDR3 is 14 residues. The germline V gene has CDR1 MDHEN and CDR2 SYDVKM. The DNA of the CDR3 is TGTGCCAGCAACTTTTCACCCCTCACAGATACGCAGTATTTT. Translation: CASNFSPLTDTQYF. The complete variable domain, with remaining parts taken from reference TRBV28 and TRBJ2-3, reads DVKVTQSSRYLVKRTGEKVFLECVQDMDHENMFWYRQDPGLGLRLIYFSYDVKMKEKGDIPEGYSVSREKKERFSLILESASTNQTSMYLCASNFSPLTDTQYFGPGTRLTVL.

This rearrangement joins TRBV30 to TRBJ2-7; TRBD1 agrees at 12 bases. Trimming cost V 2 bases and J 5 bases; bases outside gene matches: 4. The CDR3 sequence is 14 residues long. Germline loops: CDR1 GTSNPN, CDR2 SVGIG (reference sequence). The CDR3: CAWSRGQGADEQYF. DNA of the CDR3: TGTGCCTGGAGTCGGGGACAGGGGGCCGACGAGCAGTACTTC.

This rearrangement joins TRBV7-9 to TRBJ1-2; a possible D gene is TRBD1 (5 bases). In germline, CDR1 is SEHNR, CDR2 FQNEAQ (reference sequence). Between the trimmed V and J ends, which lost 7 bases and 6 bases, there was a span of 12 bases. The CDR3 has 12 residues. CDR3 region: CASTSGQNGYTF. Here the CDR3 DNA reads TGTGCCAGCACCTCAGGGCAGAATGGCTACACCTTC.

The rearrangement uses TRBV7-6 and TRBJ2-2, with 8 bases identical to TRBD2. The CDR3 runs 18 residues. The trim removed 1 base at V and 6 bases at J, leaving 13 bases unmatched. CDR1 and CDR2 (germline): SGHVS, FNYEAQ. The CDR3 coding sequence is TGTGCCAGCAGCTTAGGGCCGGGAGGGCCTAGGGGCGCCGGGGAGCTGTTTTTT. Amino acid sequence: CASSLGPGGPRGAGELFF. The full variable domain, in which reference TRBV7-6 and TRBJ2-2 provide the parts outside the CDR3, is GAGVSQSPRYKVTKRGQDVALRCDPISGHVSLYWYRQALGQGPEFLTYFNYEAQQDKSGLPNDRFSAERPEGSISTLTIQRTEQRDSAMYRCASSLGPGGPRGAGELFFGEGSRLTVL.

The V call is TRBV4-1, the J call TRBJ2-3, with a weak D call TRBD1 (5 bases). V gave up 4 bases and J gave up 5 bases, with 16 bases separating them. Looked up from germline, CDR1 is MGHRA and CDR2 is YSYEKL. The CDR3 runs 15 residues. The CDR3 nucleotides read TGCGCCAGCAGCCCGTCTGGGCAGGGTAGAGATACGCAGTATTTT. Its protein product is CASSPSGQGRDTQYF.